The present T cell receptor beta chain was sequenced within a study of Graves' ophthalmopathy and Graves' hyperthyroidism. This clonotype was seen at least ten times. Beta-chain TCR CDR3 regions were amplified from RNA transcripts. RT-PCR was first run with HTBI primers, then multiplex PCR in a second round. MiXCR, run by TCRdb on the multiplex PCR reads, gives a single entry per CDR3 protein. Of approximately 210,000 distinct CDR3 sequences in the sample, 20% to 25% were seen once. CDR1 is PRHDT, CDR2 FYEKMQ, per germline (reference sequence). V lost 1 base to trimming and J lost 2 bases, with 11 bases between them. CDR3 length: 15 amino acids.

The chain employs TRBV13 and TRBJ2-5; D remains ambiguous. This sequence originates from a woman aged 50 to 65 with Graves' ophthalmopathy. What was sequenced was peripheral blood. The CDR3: CASSLARWQQETQYF. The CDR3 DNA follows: TGTGCCAGCAGCTTAGCCCGGTGGCAGCAAGAGACCCAGTACTTC.